Shown below are 16 T cell receptor beta chains from a single sample sequenced in a study of read filtering for tumor transcriptome and immune sequencing. Molecular barcoded adaptors covering alpha/delta and beta/gamma chains were used on 400 to 450 ng RNA. One entry per CDR3 protein, called by TCRdb with MiXCR from the reads. Found here are tens of thousands of distinct CDR3 sequences, 20% to 25% of them singletons; the top ten hold 15% to 20%. The sequencing sample was made of a population of CD138-negative cells sorted from bone marrow. These receptors all come from a donor over 35 with multiple myeloma.

This clonotype has at least ten counts. This chain links TRBV7-2 with TRBJ2-7; maybe TRBD2 (5 bases). Looked up from germline, CDR1 is SGHTA and CDR2 is FQGNSA. Deletions cut 3 bases from V and 0 bases from J, with 12 bases between. The CDR3 runs 15 residues. The CDR3 DNA reads as TGTGCCAGCAGCTTCGACTACCAGAGCTCCTACGAGCAGTACTTC. This codes for CASSFDYQSSYEQYF.

This clonotype is medium-sized (0.01 to 0.1%). The rearrangement uses TRBV5-1 and TRBJ2-2; 8 positions match TRBD2. The trim removed 4 bases at V and 0 bases at J, leaving 2 bases unmatched. This CDR3 contains 15 residues. Germline lookup yields CDR1 SGHRS and CDR2 YFSETQ. The CDR3 nucleotides read TGCGCCAGCAGCGTGGGACTAGCGAACACCGGGGAGCTGTTTTTT. Its protein is CASSVGLANTGELFF.

This clonotype has just one count. The chain has TRBV29-1 and TRBJ1-5, with 12 bases aligning to TRBD1. The germline V gene encodes CDR1 SQVTM and CDR2 ANQGSEA. Trimming at V came to 6 bases and at J to 10 bases, leaving 10 bases not matched to a gene. The CDR3 covers 14 residues. Here the CDR3 reads CSVVGQGAEKPQHF. The DNA of the CDR3 is TGCAGCGTCGTGGGACAGGGGGCTGAAAAACCCCAGCATTTT.

The gene calls are TRBV28 and TRBJ2-3, with D perhaps TRBD1 (6 bases). There are 15 residues in the CDR3. V was cut by 6 bases and J by 4 bases, with 17 bases left in between. From germline, CDR1 is MDHEN and CDR2 SYDVKM. CDR3 coding DNA: TGTGCCAGCAGACCCCCTAGGGCAGGGGCAGATACGCAGTATTTT. This sequence encodes CASRPPRAGADTQYF.

This clonotype was observed many times. The chain links TRBV5-1 to TRBJ2-7; TRBD1 agrees at 9 bases. Trimming took 4 bases from V and 3 from J; bases not matched to a gene: 5. CDR1 and CDR2 (germline): SGHRS, YFSETQ. CDR3 length: 14 amino acids. The CDR3 DNA is TGCGCCAGCAGCGGAACGACAGGGGGCTACGAGCAGTACTTC. As protein: CASSGTTGGYEQYF.

This clonotype was counted ten times or more. The rearrangement joins TRBV7-2 to TRBJ2-1, with 14 bases fitting TRBD2. Looked up from germline, CDR1 is SGHTA and CDR2 is FQGNSA. With 5 bases clipped from V and 5 bases from J, the junction kept 8 bases outside the gene matches. CDR3 length: 17 amino acids. CDR3 loop: CASSTGTSGSRHNEQFF. The CDR3 coding sequence is TGTGCCAGCAGCACCGGGACTAGCGGGAGCCGTCACAATGAGCAGTTCTTC.

This clonotype has a count of ten or more. The chain is built from TRBV9 and TRBJ2-1; 8 bases agree with TRBD2. The germline V gene encodes CDR1 SGDLS and CDR2 YYNGEE. The CDR3 has 16 amino acids. The V segment lost 2 bases and the J segment 5 bases; nucleotides outside the gene matches: 9. CDR3 region: CASSVSAGASDNEQFF. Here the CDR3 DNA reads TGTGCCAGCAGCGTGTCAGCGGGAGCCTCGGACAATGAGCAGTTCTTC.

This clonotype was counted many times. The chain has TRBV6-1 and TRBJ2-5; no clear D. Looked up from germline, CDR1 is MNHNS and CDR2 is SASEGT. This CDR3 is 13 amino acids long. V was trimmed by 5 bases and J by 5 bases, leaving 12 bases between them. CDR3 DNA: TGTGCCAGCAGTCGACGCCCTGAGGAGACCCAGTACTTC. The encoded protein is CASSRRPEETQYF.

This clonotype has ten or more counts. The gene calls are TRBV28 and TRBJ2-7; TRBD2 might be the D (6 bases). CDR3 length: 15 amino acids. Germline loops: CDR1 MDHEN, CDR2 SYDVKM. Between the trimmed V and J ends, which lost 4 bases and 0 bases, there was a span of 13 bases. CDR3 DNA: TGTGCCAGCAGTTCTGGGGGGATTTCCTCCTACGAGCAGTACTTC. Protein product: CASSSGGISSYEQYF.

The rearrangement uses TRBV29-1 and TRBJ2-1; 8 nucleotides align to TRBD2. This CDR3 spans 16 amino acids. V lost 6 bases, J lost 1 base, and 11 bases stayed unmatched. Per the germline V gene, CDR1 is SQVTM and CDR2 is ANQGSEA. The CDR3 here is CSVIPGVAGSYNEQFF. In DNA, the CDR3 is TGCAGCGTGATTCCGGGAGTAGCGGGGTCCTACAATGAGCAGTTCTTC.

In this sample, this clonotype turned up many times. J is TRBJ2-5 and V is TRBV4-1; tentative D call: TRBD1 (5 bases). The CDR3 totals 14 residues. From germline, CDR1 is MGHRA and CDR2 YSYEKL. V was cut by 1 base and J by 5 bases, with 11 bases left in between. CDR3 sequence reads: CASSQVGAGETQYF. The CDR3 bases are TGCGCCAGCAGCCAAGTTGGGGCCGGGGAGACCCAGTACTTC.

The sample holds a few counts of this clonotype. This rearrangement joins TRBV30 to TRBJ1-1; D is undetermined. Germline values: CDR1 GTSNPN, CDR2 SVGIG (reference sequence). CDR3 size: 12 residues. The V and J ends lost 4 bases and 1 base respectively, with 7 bases between them. Here the CDR3 DNA reads TGTGCCTGGACCCAGTCGAACACTGAAGCTTTCTTT. Translated: CAWTQSNTEAFF. Looking up the rest from reference TRBV30 and TRBJ1-1 gives the full variable domain: SQTIHQWPATLVQPVGSPLSLECTVEGTSNPNLYWYRQAAGRGLQLLFYSVGIGQISSEVPQNLSASRPQDRQFILSSKKLLLSDSGFYLCAWTQSNTEAFFGQGTRLTVV.

This clonotype was found many times. The chain combines TRBV6-6 with TRBJ1-5, with 7 bases fitting TRBD1. V lost 6 bases and J lost 1; bases outside the gene matches: 6. The CDR3 is 15 residues long. The germline CDR1 and CDR2 sequences are MNHNY and SVGAGI (reference sequence). The CDR3 nucleotides read TGTGCCAGCAGCTTTGGGGGACAGAGCAATCAGCCCCAGCATTTT. Amino acid sequence: CASSFGGQSNQPQHF.

This clonotype is judged medium-sized. The chain carries TRBV27 and TRBJ2-1, with D perhaps TRBD2 (5 bases). V was trimmed by 8 bases and J by 0 bases, leaving 11 bases between them. Germline CDR1 is MNHEY and CDR2 is SMNVEV (reference sequence). The CDR3 is 14 residues long. CDR3 sequence reads: CASLSGSSYNEQFF. CDR3 bases: TGTGCCAGCCTGAGCGGAAGCTCCTACAATGAGCAGTTCTTC.

With respect to this clonotype: The junction does not match germline at one end; this may be a read error. This chain uses TRBV12-3 or TRBV12-4 with TRBJ2-7; the match to TRBD2 covers 7 bases. This CDR3 contains 15 residues. This CDR3 is CASSPLAAGTYAQYF. CDR3 DNA: TGTGCCAGCAGTCCTCTAGCGGCAGGCACTTACGCGCAGTACTTC.

In the case of this clonotype: Germline is not matched at one junction end, which may reflect a read error. The chain uses TRBV11-1 and TRBJ2-7; D gene unclear. Germline-derived CDR1 and CDR2 are SGHAT and FQDESV (reference sequence). This CDR3 is built from 14 residues. This CDR3 reads CASSLVAGPYEQHF. CDR3 coding DNA: TGTGCCAGCAGCCTAGTCGCAGGACCCTACGAGCAGCACTTC.